The source of this T cell receptor beta chain is a study of shared clonotypes between healthy human individuals. Trimming pared 1 base from V and 1 base from J, leaving 8 bases between. The germline V gene encodes CDR1 MNHEY and CDR2 SVGAGI. The CDR3 has 15 amino acids. Findings and caveats of the study: Clonotypes that were shared across a handful of donors made up around 5% of naive CD4 clonotypes.

About this clone itself: Its target is unknown.

Produced via immunoSEQ multiplex PCR; TCRdb's table is partial and in-frame only. The table includes over a million clones, about 80% detected once. Sequenced: memory CD4+ T cells sorted from blood. Documented subset: CD45RA-negative fraction. The source of this sequence is a man in his late teens or twenties in good health. This chain links TRBV6-5 with TRBJ1-5; D is undetermined. Here the CDR3 reads CASSYLPVSNQPQHF. CDR3 coding DNA: TGTGCCAGCAGTTACTTGCCAGTAAGCAATCAGCCCCAGCATTTT.